Sequencing of this T cell receptor beta chain was carried out in a study of T cell changes during pregnancy in multiple sclerosis. Germline V CDR1 and CDR2: MNHEY, SMNVEV (reference sequence). The CDR3 is 16 amino acids. V lost 4 bases and J lost 8; bases outside the gene matches: 11. This clone was seen once. Sequencing used immunoSEQ multiplex PCR; TCRdb keeps in-frame clones, though not all of them. The sample holds 49,000 or so clones, 90% to 95% seen once. The sample was CD8+ T cells from peripheral blood mononuclear cells, taken before pregnancy. The J gene is TRBJ2-1, the V gene TRBV27; 10 nucleotides match TRBD2. This receptor was taken from a female donor with multiple sclerosis, enrolled in a pregnancy study. The CDR3 sequence is CASSSILAGARDEQFF. The CDR3 region has the DNA TGTGCCAGCAGTTCCATTCTAGCGGGAGCTCGGGATGAGCAGTTCTTC.